This T cell receptor (beta chain) was captured by sequencing in a study of T cell responses to AZD1222 COVID-19 vaccine. Study findings and constraints: The study found Spike-specific TCR breadth and depth rose after two AZD1222 doses. Donors in the cohort were predominantly white British and more often female, and clonal diversity was possibly underestimated.

Concerning this clone: Its target is unknown.

The protocol was immunoSEQ multiplex PCR, while the TCRdb copy is restricted to in-frame clones and leaves out a portion. The top ten hold 5.5% to 8% of the sample, which has 100,000 to 150,000 clones, 90% to 95% seen once. Trimming removed 1 base at V and 0 bases at J, with 12 bases between. The CDR3 runs 16 residues. Germline CDR1 reads MGHRA; CDR2 reads YSYEKL. V is TRBV4-1 and J is TRBJ1-1; a possible D gene is TRBD1 (6 bases). The TCR was taken from an adult in good health. The sample consisted of peripheral blood, taken on day 0 of AZD1222 vaccination. The CDR3 DNA follows: TGCGCCAGCAGCCAAGGGACAGTTGTGATGAACACTGAAGCTTTCTTT. Amino acids: CASSQGTVVMNTEAFF.